Following are 8 T cell receptor beta chains from one sample sequenced in a study of cytomegalovirus exposure and HLA in healthy donors (dated 2017 in TCRdb). The library was produced with the immunoSEQ multiplex PCR assay. This is the immuneACCESS table as TCRdb keeps it, with only in-frame sequences that have V and J called. A part of the clones is gone; compared with another copy, unresolved V genes explain less than half, and the rest is unexplained. This sample gives 150,000 to 200,000 clones in total; approximately 88% of them show up just once. The top ten clones comprise roughly 6.5% of the sample. Sequencing was carried out using PBMCs. All receptors come from a man between 18 and 29 years old in good health and CMV-seropositive.

The rearrangement uses TRBV15 and TRBJ2-1; 10 bases are a match to TRBD2. The CDR3 has 18 residues. CDR1 and CDR2 (germline): LNHNV, YYDKDF (reference sequence). V lost 2 bases, J lost 3 bases, and 10 bases stayed unmatched. CDR3 coding DNA: TGTGCCACCAGCAGACCCGGGTGGACTAGCGGAAACTACAATGAGCAGTTCTTC. Translation gives CATSRPGWTSGNYNEQFF.

The V call is TRBV14, the J call TRBJ2-7; possible D gene TRBD2, 5 bases. CDR3 length: 13 residues. V lost 0 bases and J lost 3, with 6 bases in between. Germline V gene data show CDR1 as SGHDN and CDR2 as FVKESK. The CDR3 nucleotides are TGTGCCAGCAGCCAAGAGAGGGTCTACGAGCAGTACTTC. Translation: CASSQERVYEQYF.

The chain recombines TRBV9 with TRBJ1-4; the D is unclear. Trimming cost V 3 bases and J 1 base, with 10 bases left between them. The germline gives CDR1 SGDLS, CDR2 YYNGEE. The CDR3 has 15 residues. The CDR3 region has the DNA TGTGCCAGCAGCGCTTGGGAGGGAACTAATGAAAAACTGTTTTTT. It is translated as CASSAWEGTNEKLFF.

The rearrangement links TRBV15 to TRBJ1-1; D might be TRBD1 (6 bases). The CDR3 is 15 amino acids. V lost 1 base, J lost 7 bases, and 16 bases lay in between. Germline V CDR1 and CDR2: LNHNV, YYDKDF (reference sequence). CDR3 protein: CATSRGRQAWLEAFF. In nucleotides, the CDR3 is TGTGCCACCAGCAGAGGCCGACAGGCCTGGCTTGAAGCTTTCTTT. The complete variable domain, with remaining parts taken from reference TRBV15 and TRBJ1-1, reads DAMVIQNPRYQVTQFGKPVTLSCSQTLNHNVMYWYQQKSSQAPKLLFHYYDKDFNNEADTPDNFQSRRPNTSFCFLDIRSPGLGDTAMYLCATSRGRQAWLEAFFGQGTRLTVV.

This chain uses TRBV5-6 with TRBJ1-2; unclear D gene. This CDR3 comprises 16 residues. Per germline, CDR1 SGHDT and CDR2 YYEEEE. Deletions cut 9 bases from V and 4 bases from J, with 25 bases between. CDR3 protein: CATKRYYGRVVYGYTF. CDR3 sequence (DNA): TGTGCCACCAAGAGGTATTACGGGAGGGTAGTCTATGGCTACACCTTC.

This clone was observed a single time. The chain joins TRBV29-1 to TRBJ2-7; D uncertain. Per germline, CDR1 SQVTM and CDR2 ANQGSEA. With 2 bases removed from V and 4 bases from J, the gap between germline ends came to 6 bases. The CDR3 extends over 11 amino acids. This chain's CDR3 is CSVELRYEQYF. The CDR3 DNA follows: TGCAGCGTTGAACTTCGGTACGAGCAGTACTTC.

CDR3 sequence reads: CSVPGLAYNEQFF. CDR3 nucleotides: TGCAGCGTTCCGGGACTAGCTTACAATGAGCAGTTCTTC. The genes are TRBV29-1 and TRBJ2-1; 9 positions agree with TRBD2. The CDR3 has 13 amino acids. J was trimmed by 4 bases and V by 5 bases; bases with no gene match: 3. Germline V lookup: CDR1 SQVTM, CDR2 ANQGSEA.

This rearrangement joins TRBV27 to TRBJ1-5; a weak D match, TRBD1 (5 bases). The CDR3 runs to 12 residues. In germline, CDR1 is MNHEY, CDR2 SMNVEV (reference sequence). V shed 3 bases and J shed 7 bases, with 7 bases lying between them. The CDR3 region is CASSLGGQPQHF. CDR3 coding DNA: TGTGCCAGCAGTTTGGGGGGACAGCCCCAGCATTTT.